Here is one T cell receptor beta chain with its context. The data derive from a study of sequential checkpoint blockade in melanoma. On the study more broadly: Maintenance nivolumab came after either treatment sequence.

Sequencing was performed with immunoSEQ multiplex PCR; in TCRdb, only in-frame clones are kept and a portion is missing. The sample has 15,000 to 20,000 clones, roughly 69% seen once. The CDR3 sequence is 15 residues long. V was clipped by 7 bases and J by 5 bases; unmatched bases: 6. The germline V gene has CDR1 SGDLS and CDR2 YYNGEE. Treatment noted: randomized to nivolumab then ipilimumab (arm A) or the reverse (arm B). Live CD3+CD8+ CD19− CD56− cells were sorted from PBMCs. The chain joins TRBV9 to TRBJ2-3; 14 bases are a match to TRBD2. This sequence originates from a human donor with melanoma. The sample consisted of CD8+ T cells sorted from blood (inferred from file names), taken from a patient given nivolumab and ipilimumab in sequence. CDR3 nucleotide sequence: TGTGCCAGCGCTGCCGGGACTAGCGGGGGAGATACGCAGTATTTT. Its translation is CASAAGTSGGDTQYF.